This is a list of T cell receptor beta chains from one sample in a study of cytomegalovirus exposure and HLA in healthy donors. Sequencing used immunoSEQ multiplex PCR; TCRdb keeps in-frame clones, though not all of them. The sample comprises roughly 120,000 clones, 86% of which are singletons, and under 5% rests with the top ten. Sequenced material: PBMCs. The receptors were gathered from a man aged 18 to 30 in good health and CMV-seronegative. The CDR3 runs from the conserved cysteine through the conserved F or W. D genes are given only for firm matches. Clone size appears in some rows only: once, few, many, or a class for an expanded clone.

abundance: .
d_gene: TRBD1
j_gene: TRBJ1-2
v_gene: TRBV6-5
CDR3aa: CASSRDRVDYGYTF
CDR3nt: TGTGCCAGCAGCCGGGACAGGGTGGACTATGGCTACACCTTC

abundance: .
d_gene: TRBD1
j_gene: TRBJ2-1
v_gene: TRBV4-1
CDR3aa: CASSQQGAKSYNEQFF
CDR3nt: TGCGCCAGCAGCCAGCAGGGGGCGAAGTCCTACAATGAGCAGTTCTTC

abundance: .
d_gene: TRBD1
j_gene: TRBJ1-1
v_gene: TRBV30
CDR3aa: CAWSEDRAVNTEAFF
CDR3nt: TGTGCCTGGAGTGAGGACAGGGCAGTGAACACTGAAGCTTTCTTT

abundance: .
d_gene: .
j_gene: TRBJ2-3
v_gene: TRBV5-1
CDR3aa: CASIPGESTDTQYF
CDR3nt: TGCGCCAGCATTCCAGGGGAGAGCACAGATACGCAGTATTTT

abundance: .
d_gene: .
j_gene: TRBJ2-6
v_gene: TRBV5-1
CDR3aa: CASSDSLAGANVLTF
CDR3nt: TGCGCCAGCAGTGACTCGCTGGCCGGGGCCAACGTCCTGACTTTC

abundance: .
d_gene: .
j_gene: TRBJ1-1
v_gene: TRBV19
CDR3aa: CASSIWRLYENTEAFF
CDR3nt: TGTGCCAGTAGTATTTGGAGACTTTATGAAAACACTGAAGCTTTCTTT

abundance: .
d_gene: TRBD2
j_gene: TRBJ2-7
v_gene: TRBV7-6
CDR3aa: CASSYRTSGTYEQYF
CDR3nt: TGTGCCAGCAGCTACAGGACTAGCGGGACCTACGAGCAGTACTTC

abundance: .
d_gene: .
j_gene: TRBJ1-1
v_gene: TRBV27
CDR3aa: CASSFLGSPENTEAFF
CDR3nt: TGTGCCAGCAGTTTCTTGGGCAGCCCGGAGAACACTGAAGCTTTCTTT

abundance: .
d_gene: .
j_gene: TRBJ1-3
v_gene: TRBV6-5
CDR3aa: CASSWSGTTTGNTIYF
CDR3nt: TGTGCCAGCAGTTGGTCCGGGACAACAACTGGAAACACCATATATTTT

abundance: .
d_gene: .
j_gene: TRBJ2-5
v_gene: TRBV14
CDR3aa: CASSQYQRETQYF
CDR3nt: TGTGCCAGCAGCCAATACCAGCGGGAGACCCAGTACTTC

abundance: .
d_gene: .
j_gene: TRBJ1-2
v_gene: TRBV5-1
CDR3aa: CASGDGSLPPYTF
CDR3nt: TGCGCCAGCGGAGACGGGTCGCTTCCTCCCTACACCTTC

abundance: .
d_gene: TRBD2
j_gene: TRBJ2-7
v_gene: TRBV5-1
CDR3aa: CASSLAGSYEQYF
CDR3nt: TGCGCCAGCAGCTTAGCGGGGTCCTACGAGCAGTACTTC

abundance: .
d_gene: TRBD1
j_gene: TRBJ1-4
v_gene: TRBV7-2
CDR3aa: CASSSGQGSEKLFF
CDR3nt: TGTGCCAGCAGCTCGGGACAGGGGAGTGAAAAACTGTTTTTT

abundance: .
d_gene: .
j_gene: TRBJ2-1
v_gene: TRBV6-5
CDR3aa: CASSPLSGSYNEQFF
CDR3nt: TGTGCCAGCAGCCCCCTTAGCGGCTCCTACAATGAGCAGTTCTTC

abundance: once
d_gene: .
j_gene: TRBJ2-5
v_gene: TRBV9
CDR3aa: CASSVGTAQETQYF
CDR3nt: TGTGCCAGCAGCGTAGGGACAGCACAAGAGACCCAGTACTTC

abundance: once
d_gene: TRBD2
j_gene: TRBJ2-7
v_gene: TRBV6-1
CDR3aa: CASSVGTSGGRSSYEQYF
CDR3nt: TGTGCCAGCAGTGTTGGGACTAGCGGGGGCCGGAGCTCCTACGAGCAGTACTTC

abundance: .
d_gene: .
j_gene: TRBJ1-1
v_gene: TRBV15
CDR3aa: CATSRVMGGEDTEAFF
CDR3nt: TGTGCCACCAGCCGCGTGATGGGGGGGGAGGACACTGAAGCTTTCTTT

abundance: .
d_gene: TRBD1
j_gene: TRBJ1-1
v_gene: TRBV14
CDR3aa: CASSQVIQGTAEAFF
CDR3nt: TGTGCCAGCAGCCAAGTAATACAGGGGACCGCTGAAGCTTTCTTT

abundance: .
d_gene: .
j_gene: TRBJ1-4
v_gene: TRBV2
CDR3aa: CASSVLQSNEKLFF
CDR3nt: TGTGCCAGCAGTGTTTTACAAAGTAATGAAAAACTGTTTTTT

abundance: .
d_gene: TRBD1
j_gene: TRBJ1-4
v_gene: TRBV9
CDR3aa: CASSVGSRGRFEKLFF
CDR3nt: TGTGCCAGCAGCGTAGGTTCCAGGGGGCGATTTGAAAAACTGTTTTTT

abundance: .
d_gene: TRBD2
j_gene: TRBJ2-1
v_gene: TRBV29-1
CDR3aa: CSCGTSGGYNEQFF
CDR3nt: TGCAGCTGCGGGACTAGCGGAGGCTACAATGAGCAGTTCTTC

abundance: .
d_gene: .
j_gene: TRBJ2-7
v_gene: TRBV6-1
CDR3aa: CASRQVSYEQYF
CDR3nt: TGTGCCAGCAGACAGGTTTCGTACGAGCAGTACTTC

abundance: .
d_gene: TRBD1
j_gene: TRBJ2-5
v_gene: TRBV15
CDR3aa: CATSSRTGGRETQYF
CDR3nt: TGTGCCACCAGTAGTCGTACAGGGGGCCGGGAGACCCAGTACTTC

abundance: .
d_gene: TRBD1
j_gene: TRBJ2-7
v_gene: TRBV2
CDR3aa: CASSLQGMIGYEQYF
CDR3nt: TGTGCCAGCAGTCTACAGGGGATGATCGGTTACGAGCAGTACTTC

abundance: once
d_gene: TRBD1
j_gene: TRBJ1-1
v_gene: TRBV13
CDR3aa: CASSPGDRVNTEAFF
CDR3nt: TGTGCCAGCAGCCCTGGGGACAGGGTGAACACTGAAGCTTTCTTT

abundance: .
d_gene: TRBD1
j_gene: TRBJ1-2
v_gene: TRBV30
CDR3aa: CAWTWTGINYGYTF
CDR3nt: TGTGCCTGGACTTGGACAGGGATTAACTATGGCTACACCTTC

abundance: .
d_gene: TRBD1
j_gene: TRBJ2-7
v_gene: TRBV2
CDR3aa: CATRTGAYEQYF
CDR3nt: TGTGCCACCAGGACAGGGGCTTACGAGCAGTACTTC

abundance: .
d_gene: .
j_gene: TRBJ1-2
v_gene: TRBV21-1
CDR3aa: CASSKAGLMDYGYTF
CDR3nt: TGTGCCAGCAGCAAAGCGGGACTCATGGACTATGGCTACACCTTC

abundance: .
d_gene: TRBD2
j_gene: TRBJ2-3
v_gene: TRBV19
CDR3aa: CASSISGGADTQYF
CDR3nt: TGTGCCAGTAGTATTTCGGGGGGGGCAGATACGCAGTATTTT

abundance: .
d_gene: .
j_gene: TRBJ1-5
v_gene: TRBV10-3
CDR3aa: CAISVGRVGQPQHF
CDR3nt: TGTGCCATCAGTGTGGGCAGGGTAGGTCAGCCCCAGCATTTT

abundance: few
d_gene: TRBD1
j_gene: TRBJ2-5
v_gene: TRBV4-1
CDR3aa: CASSQGRQGFIETQYF
CDR3nt: TGCGCCAGCAGCCAAGGGAGACAGGGTTTTATAGAGACCCAGTACTTC

abundance: .
d_gene: TRBD1
j_gene: TRBJ1-1
v_gene: TRBV5-1
CDR3aa: CASSRKVDRRNTEAFF
CDR3nt: TGCGCCAGCAGCCGTAAGGTGGACAGGAGGAACACTGAAGCTTTCTTT

abundance: .
d_gene: TRBD2
j_gene: TRBJ2-1
v_gene: TRBV5-4
CDR3aa: CASSFLAVPGDEQFF
CDR3nt: TGTGCCAGCAGCTTTCTAGCGGTACCCGGGGATGAGCAGTTCTTC

abundance: .
d_gene: TRBD1
j_gene: TRBJ1-4
v_gene: TRBV27
CDR3aa: CASSPPPDRGGKLFF
CDR3nt: TGTGCCAGCAGTCCCCCCCCGGACAGGGGTGGAAAACTGTTTTTT

abundance: .
d_gene: TRBD1
j_gene: TRBJ1-6
v_gene: TRBV4-1
CDR3aa: CASSQGPPGQGAVYSPLHF
CDR3nt: TGCGCCAGCAGCCAAGGACCTCCGGGACAGGGGGCGGTTTATTCACCCCTCCACTTT

abundance: .
d_gene: .
j_gene: TRBJ2-3
v_gene: TRBV27
CDR3aa: CASSFHGPAGLTDTQYF
CDR3nt: TGTGCCAGCAGTTTCCATGGCCCGGCAGGGTTAACGGATACGCAGTATTTT

abundance: .
d_gene: TRBD1
j_gene: TRBJ2-7
v_gene: TRBV30
CDR3aa: CAWSVRTGADEQYF
CDR3nt: TGTGCCTGGAGTGTCAGGACAGGGGCGGATGAGCAGTACTTC

abundance: .
d_gene: TRBD2
j_gene: TRBJ2-3
v_gene: TRBV5-1
CDR3aa: CASSLGLAEDTQYF
CDR3nt: TGCGCCAGCAGCTTGGGGCTAGCGGAAGATACGCAGTATTTT

abundance: .
d_gene: TRBD2
j_gene: TRBJ2-1
v_gene: TRBV5-4
CDR3aa: CASRVAGGSYNEQFF
CDR3nt: TGTGCCAGCAGAGTAGCGGGGGGTTCCTACAATGAGCAGTTCTTC

abundance: .
d_gene: TRBD2
j_gene: TRBJ2-1
v_gene: TRBV7-6
CDR3aa: CASSPRREIHEQFF
CDR3nt: TGTGCCAGCAGCCCCCGGCGGGAGATCCATGAGCAGTTCTTC

abundance: .
d_gene: TRBD1
j_gene: TRBJ1-2
v_gene: TRBV5-1
CDR3aa: CASSPGTGNYGYTF
CDR3nt: TGCGCCAGCAGCCCAGGGACAGGGAACTATGGCTACACCTTC

abundance: .
d_gene: TRBD1
j_gene: TRBJ1-2
v_gene: TRBV5-1
CDR3aa: CASSLETGPGYTF
CDR3nt: TGCGCCAGCAGCTTGGAGACAGGGCCTGGCTACACCTTC

abundance: .
d_gene: TRBD1
j_gene: TRBJ2-5
v_gene: TRBV5-6
CDR3aa: CASSLGQAKETQYF
CDR3nt: TGTGCCAGCAGCCTCGGACAGGCTAAAGAGACCCAGTACTTC

abundance: .
d_gene: .
j_gene: TRBJ2-1
v_gene: TRBV2
CDR3aa: CASSGQGKEEFF
CDR3nt: TGTGCCAGCAGTGGTCAGGGGAAAGAGGAGTTCTTC

abundance: .
d_gene: TRBD1
j_gene: TRBJ1-2
v_gene: TRBV5-6
CDR3aa: CASNTDRNYGYTF
CDR3nt: TGTGCCAGCAACACGGACAGGAACTATGGCTACACCTTC

abundance: .
d_gene: TRBD1
j_gene: TRBJ1-2
v_gene: TRBV6-1
CDR3aa: CASSGGTANNYGYTF
CDR3nt: TGTGCCAGCAGTGGCGGGACAGCTAACAACTATGGCTACACCTTC

abundance: once
d_gene: .
j_gene: TRBJ2-7
v_gene: TRBV14
CDR3aa: CASSLHRVYEQYF
CDR3nt: TGTGCCAGCAGCCTCCACAGGGTCTACGAGCAGTACTTC

abundance: .
d_gene: .
j_gene: TRBJ1-4
v_gene: TRBV5-1
CDR3aa: CASSLQGANEKLFF
CDR3nt: TGCGCCAGCAGCTTACAGGGAGCTAATGAAAAACTGTTTTTT

abundance: .
d_gene: .
j_gene: TRBJ2-1
v_gene: TRBV29-1
CDR3aa: CSVETPQGRNEQFF
CDR3nt: TGCAGCGTTGAAACTCCTCAGGGAAGGAATGAGCAGTTCTTC